The T cell receptor beta chain under discussion was sequenced for a study of T-cell reconstitution after alpha-beta-depleted transplantation in children. This clonotype was observed a few times. TCRbeta library construction was performed incorporating unique molecular identifiers. TCRdb analysed the PCR reads with MiXCR anew, one entry per CDR3 protein. The repertoire holds about 610,000 distinct CDR3 sequences, with about 10% as singletons. Trimming at V came to 4 bases and at J to 3 bases, leaving 20 bases not matched to a gene. This CDR3 is built from 19 residues. Germline CDR1 and CDR2: DFQATT and SNEGSKA (reference sequence).

The sequences come from PBMCs from the stem cell graft donor, collected from the stem cell graft. The chain couples TRBV20-1 to TRBJ1-5; 8 bases agree with TRBD1. This TCR derives from a human donor who donated a stem cell graft to a child with acute myeloid leukemia. The CDR3 sequence: CSANGGYPDRTGYNQPQHF. In DNA, the CDR3 is TGCAGTGCTAATGGGGGGTACCCGGACAGGACAGGGTACAATCAGCCCCAGCATTTT.